Listed here is a single TCR beta chain. As yet, its antigen is unknown. The data stem from a study of OX40 agonist ivuxolimab in advanced cancers. Patients were ruled out by autoimmune disease history or systemic immunosuppression. TCRdb's table, derived via immunoSEQ multiplex PCR, lists solely in-frame clones and lacks some. The sample yields 40,000 to 60,000 clones, around 81% seen once. Study outcomes and limitations: In CD8+ T cells, expanded clones were on average more numerous than in CD4+.

V lost 2 bases to trimming and J lost 3 bases, with 4 bases between them. CDR1 is SQVTM, CDR2 ANQGSEA, per germline. The CDR3 is 12 amino acids. The chain has TRBV29-1 and TRBJ2-2; the D is unclear. The clonotype was recovered from an adult with an advanced solid tumor such as melanoma, head and neck, liver or kidney cancer. The sample here was CD4+ or CD8+ T cells sorted from blood, taken in a trial of the OX40 agonist ivuxolimab. CDR3 sequence (DNA): TGCAGCGTTGAATTCCACACCGGGGAGCTGTTTTTT. Amino acid sequence: CSVEFHTGELFF.